The source of this T cell receptor (beta chain) is a study of PD-L1 blockade in urothelial cancer. Across the whole study: Researchers looked at the blood 3 weeks (second dose) and 6 weeks after treatment began. A median about 150,000 T cells were found in blood samples.

About this clone: The target antigen is unknown.

Regarding time point: pretreatment peripheral blood. General study findings and limits: Tumor-associated clones in blood expanded more at 3 weeks in durable-benefit patients.

Synthetically made TCR analog templates were put into each PCR as spikes. Assay: immunoSEQ multiplex PCR; the TCRdb copy retains only in-frame clones and omits some. In the table there are some 45,000 clones, more than 70% of which are singletons. The trim removed 6 bases at V and 4 bases at J, leaving 4 bases unmatched. Germline values: CDR1 LNHDA, CDR2 SQIVND (reference sequence). This CDR3 comprises 14 residues. The chain has TRBV19 and TRBJ2-5; TRBD2 aligns across 11 bases. The receptor was isolated from a donor aged 40 or older with urothelial cancer. Sequenced material: PBMCs, taken around atezolizumab (anti-PD-L1) treatment. The CDR3 loop reads CASSAGTSGETQYF. CDR3 coding DNA: TGTGCCAGTAGCGCCGGGACTAGCGGAGAGACCCAGTACTTC.